The rows below give T cell receptor beta chains drawn from one sample of a study of shared clonotypes between healthy human individuals. The data were produced by immunoSEQ multiplex PCR, yet TCRdb's version contains in-frame clones alone and is incomplete. The table lists about 1.9 million clones, roughly 93% of them singletons, with 1.5% to 2% in the top ten. Source material: naive CD8+ T cells from PBMCs. The receptors derive from a man aged 18 to 29 in good health. Some clones in this sample may be carry-over from other donors' samples. Both conserved end residues are trimmed from each CDR3.

v_call	j_call	cdr3_length	cdr3_aa
TRBV6-5	TRBJ2-7	13	ASSYPGENPYEQY
TRBV10-1	TRBJ2-7	10	ASSETAYEQY
TRBV28	TRBJ2-1	11	ASRIPLNNEQF
TRBV10-3	TRBJ2-1	14	AISGGGLAGYNEQF
TRBV4-2	TRBJ2-7	14	ASSQGTSGSYYEQY
TRBV27	TRBJ2-7	12	ASSLLARAYEQY
TRBV27	TRBJ2-6	13	ASSPNFSGANVLT
TRBV9	TRBJ1-3	16	ASSVDPMGRGSGNTIY
TRBV19	TRBJ2-7	14	ASSTDSLAGGYEQY
TRBV10-2	TRBJ2-7	13	ASSELALSSYEQY
TRBV19	TRBJ1-1	11	ATSLGVNTEAF
TRBV30	TRBJ2-7	12	AWARSALSYEQY
TRBV7-8	TRBJ2-7	14	ASSPTEGQLRNEQY
TRBV29-1	TRBJ1-1	14	SVGEGQRVLNTEAF
TRBV27	TRBJ2-7	11	ASRTGQWHEQY
TRBV27	TRBJ2-1	16	ASSLSDRLGPPLNEQF
TRBV14	TRBJ2-1	16	ASSQDESGLSSYNEQF
TRBV19	TRBJ1-1	11	ASSMVRNTEAF
TRBV4-1	TRBJ1-2	15	ASSQFRGGRTNYGYT
TRBV11-2	TRBJ2-7	13	ASSDPQGRSYEQY
TRBV30	TRBJ1-4	11	AWRSRGHEKLF
TRBV10-2	TRBJ1-5	13	ASSESPRGNQPQH
TRBV27	TRBJ1-2	13	ASRMETGEGYGYT
TRBV5-6	TRBJ1-3	17	ASSLQDRGPEVSGNTIY
TRBV4-1	TRBJ1-6	12	ASSQVLGRSPLH
TRBV5-8	TRBJ1-4	12	ASSLFAGEEKLF
TRBV19	TRBJ2-7	13	ASSNSQGAIYEQY
TRBV6-5	TRBJ1-3	12	ATENRGSGNTIY
TRBV19	TRBJ2-3	11	ASSIVPPDTQY
TRBV7-8	TRBJ2-5	10	ASSLGLETQY
TRBV27	TRBJ2-1	12	ASSWTRGGNEQF
TRBV7-3	TRBJ2-1	11	ASSLGRTGEQF
TRBV27	TRBJ2-1	15	ASSLSGSSVAYNEQF
TRBV27	TRBJ2-7	9	ASSSGLEQY
TRBV6-1	TRBJ2-7	11	ASSAGASYEQY
TRBV7-2	TRBJ2-5	14	ASSFPTTTHEETQY
TRBV19	TRBJ2-1	14	ASTPSGTASYNEQF
TRBV10-2	TRBJ2-7	14	ASSGGRGRSSYEQY